Each of the 30 T cell receptor beta chains below was sequenced from the same sample in a study of CD8+CD57+ T cells in acquired aplastic anemia. It was genomic DNA that served as the template for profiling TCR beta VDJ and CDR3. TCRdb recomputed calls from the reads with MiXCR, one row per CDR3 protein. The table includes roughly 150,000 distinct CDR3 sequences, approximately 40% detected once. Sequencing was carried out using sorted CD4+, CD8+, or CD8+CD57+ T cells (not recorded which) from PBMCs. The receptors here all came from a human donor in good health.

This clonotype was counted at least ten times. J is TRBJ2-3 and V is TRBV19; 8 bases are a match to TRBD1. The CDR3 loop spans 16 amino acids. The germline V gene encodes CDR1 LNHDA and CDR2 SQIVND (reference sequence). V trimming: 2 bases; J trimming: 9 bases; junction bases outside the gene matches: 13. CDR3 DNA sequence: TGTGCCAGTAGTATACAGGCAGGGGGCCAGCAGGCGACGCAGTATTTT. It translates to CASSIQAGGQQATQYF.

For this clonotype: A much more abundant neighbour one base away suggests this may be a read error. The chain uses TRBV6-1 and TRBJ1-5; D gene unclear. CDR1 is MNHNS, CDR2 SASEGT, per germline. CDR3 length equals 14 residues. CDR3 sequence: CASRDNWSSQPQHF. In nucleotides, the CDR3 is TGTGCCAGCAGAGACAATTGGAGCAGTCAGCCCCAGCATTTT.

The V gene is TRBV19, the J gene TRBJ2-1, with TRBD1 matching over 9 bases. V was pared by 10 bases and J by 7 bases, with 8 bases of the junction left unmatched. Germline V gene data show CDR1 as LNHDA and CDR2 as SQIVND (reference sequence). The CDR3 contains 13 residues. The CDR3 sequence is CATEGTGWNEQFF. The CDR3 DNA reads TGTGCCACCGAGGGGACAGGGTGGAATGAGCAGTTCTTC.

This clonotype was recorded at least ten times. Possible read error: a much larger clone is one base away. The rearrangement links TRBV11-2 to TRBJ2-3; D not resolved. Germline V gene sequence: CDR1 SGHAT, CDR2 FQNNGV. The CDR3 consists of 13 residues. Trimming removed 1 base at V and 3 bases at J, with 5 bases between. As DNA, the CDR3 is TGTGCCAGCAGCTTAGGGGCTACAGATACGCAGTATTTT. This codes for CASSLGATDTQYF.

Notes on this clonotype: A single base separates this from a much larger clone, so it may be a read error. The rearrangement joins TRBV13 to TRBJ2-7; 12 nucleotides line up with TRBD1. Looked up from germline, CDR1 is PRHDT and CDR2 is FYEKMQ (reference sequence). This CDR3 is built from 16 residues. CDR3 sequence reads: CACSLGGQGASYEQYF. The CDR3 DNA follows: TGTGCCTGCAGCTTAGGGGGACAGGGGGCATCCTACGAGCAGTACTTC.

This clonotype was seen ten or more times. The gene calls are TRBV4-2 and TRBJ2-5; D ambiguous. The CDR3 spans 15 residues. Germline CDR1 and CDR2: LGHNA and YNFKEQ. Trimming removed 2 bases from V and 1 base from J, with 11 bases in between. This CDR3 is CASSQTDMSQETQYF. The CDR3 DNA reads as TGTGCCAGCAGCCAAACCGACATGTCCCAAGAGACCCAGTACTTC.

This sequence joins TRBV20-1 and TRBJ2-1; 9 bases fit TRBD2. V lost 3 bases to trimming and J lost 4 bases; unmatched junction nucleotides: 7. CDR3 size: 15 residues. CDR1 and CDR2 from the germline V gene are DFQATT and SNEGSKA (reference sequence). The DNA for the CDR3 is TGCAGTGCTAGGACGACTAGCGGTGGGTACAATGAGCAGTTCTTC. Its protein is CSARTTSGGYNEQFF.

The chain has TRBV7-9 and TRBJ2-3; the D gene is possibly TRBD1 (6 bases). This CDR3 spans 13 amino acids. Germline V gene lookup returns CDR1 SEHNR and CDR2 FQNEAQ (reference sequence). V shed 6 bases and J shed 6 bases, with 13 bases lying between them. The CDR3 is CASRSVGADTQYF. CDR3 sequence (DNA): TGTGCCAGCAGATCGGTGGGGGCTGATACGCAGTATTTT.

For this clonotype: A much larger clone is a single base away; this may be a read error. For the CDR3, the DNA is TGTGCCAGCAGCCATAGCCAGGGAAACACTGAAGATTTCTTT. This encodes CASSHSQGNTEDFF. J is TRBJ1-1 and V is TRBV16; D is possibly TRBD1 (5 bases). This CDR3 contains 14 residues. Germline CDR1 and CDR2: KGHSY and FQNENV.

This clonotype came up a few times. V usage is TRBV28 and J usage is TRBJ1-2; a weak D match, TRBD1 (5 bases). Trimming stripped 6 bases from V and 8 bases from J, with 22 bases between. This CDR3 is built from 15 residues. Germline-derived CDR1 and CDR2 are MDHEN and SYDVKM. The CDR3 DNA reads as TGTGCCAGCAGGCCCACGTCGGGAGTGGGGGGAGGCTACACCTTC. Translated, it gives CASRPTSGVGGGYTF.

The rearrangement joins TRBV24-1 to TRBJ2-2, with 8 bases identical to TRBD1. The junction had 5 bases not matched to a gene; V was cut back by 2 bases and J by 7 bases. CDR1 is KGHDR, CDR2 SFDVKD, per germline. The CDR3 has 15 residues. CDR3 in amino acids: CATSDSRGHFGELFF. As DNA, the CDR3 is TGTGCCACCAGTGATTCCAGGGGGCATTTCGGGGAGCTGTTTTTT.

The J gene is TRBJ1-2, the V gene TRBV29-1; D is unclear. V was trimmed by 6 bases and J by 8 bases, leaving 22 bases between them. From germline, CDR1 is SQVTM and CDR2 ANQGSEA. The CDR3 contains 14 residues. CDR3 DNA: TGCAGCGTCCACCCCCTGAGGGTCTCGGGGGGCTACACCTTC. It translates to CSVHPLRVSGGYTF.

In its sample, this clonotype was seen many times. V usage is TRBV7-8 and J usage is TRBJ2-7; 8 bases line up with TRBD2. This CDR3 spans 14 amino acids. V shed 5 bases and J 2 bases; nucleotides not matched to a gene: 5. The germline gives CDR1 SGHVS, CDR2 FQNEAQ. The CDR3 region is CASSGSSGAYEQYF. The CDR3 coding sequence is TGTGCCAGCAGCGGCAGTAGCGGGGCCTACGAGCAGTACTTC.

This clonotype showed up many times. The CDR3 DNA is TGTGCCAGCAGCTTGGGGCATAACACCGGGGAGCTGTTTTTT. It translates to CASSLGHNTGELFF. The V gene is TRBV5-8, the J gene TRBJ2-2; unclear D gene. CDR3 size: 14 residues. Germline loops: CDR1 SGHTS, CDR2 YDEGEE. V lost 0 bases, J lost 2 bases, and 5 bases lay in between.

In its sample, this clonotype was seen many times. The CDR3 is CASTWTGGNTEAFF. In nucleotides, the CDR3 is TGTGCCAGCACCTGGACAGGGGGGAACACTGAAGCTTTCTTT. This chain connects TRBV7-2 to TRBJ1-1; 10 bases map to TRBD1. The CDR3 runs 14 residues. Germline V gives CDR1 SGHTA, CDR2 FQGNSA. V lost 7 bases, J lost 1 base, and 3 bases stayed unmatched. The full variable domain, completed using reference TRBV7-2 and TRBJ1-1, is GAGVSQSPSNKVTEKGKDVELRCDPISGHTALYWYRQSLGQGLEFLIYFQGNSAPDKSGLPSDRFSAERTGGSVSTLTIQRTQQEDSAVYLCASTWTGGNTEAFFGQGTRLTVV.

This clonotype was seen repeatedly, ten times or more. This sequence joins TRBV10-3 and TRBJ2-5, with D hard to call. Germline CDR1 ENHRY, CDR2 SYGVKD. V was trimmed by 2 bases and J by 6 bases, leaving 7 bases between them. The CDR3 totals 12 residues. The CDR3 sequence is CAISERDKTQYF. Here the CDR3 DNA reads TGTGCCATCAGTGAGAGAGATAAGACCCAGTACTTC.

The chain recombines TRBV2 with TRBJ1-5; D is possibly TRBD1 (6 bases). The V and J ends lost 8 bases and 4 bases respectively, with 12 bases between them. Germline assignment: CDR1 SNHLY and CDR2 FYNNEI. This CDR3 spans 13 amino acids. CDR3 coding DNA: TGTGCCAGCCGGTATAGGGGGAATCAGCCCCAGCATTTT. Its translation is CASRYRGNQPQHF. The whole variable domain, filled in from reference TRBV2 and TRBJ1-5, reads EPEVTQTPSHQVTQMGQEVILRCVPISNHLYFYWYRQILGQKVEFLVSFYNNEISEKSEIFDDQFSVERPDGSNFTLKIRSTKLEDSAMYFCASRYRGNQPQHFGDGTRLSIL.

The rearrangement uses TRBV24-1 and TRBJ1-5; 9 nucleotides align to TRBD1. There are 13 residues in the CDR3. The V segment lost 8 bases and the J segment 7 bases; nucleotides outside the gene matches: 5. The germline V gene has CDR1 KGHDR and CDR2 SFDVKD. CDR3 in DNA: TGTGCCACCACCCGGGACAGGGAACAGCCCCAGCATTTT. Protein sequence: CATTRDREQPQHF.

This clonotype was detected once. The rearrangement links TRBV5-1 to TRBJ2-5, with 14 bases matching TRBD2. The CDR3 loop spans 14 amino acids. Germline V gene sequence: CDR1 SGHRS, CDR2 YFSETQ. Trimming removed 7 bases from V and 2 bases from J; junction bases left unmatched: 1. DNA for the CDR3: TGCGCCAGCGGACTAGCGGGGGGACAAGAGACCCAGTACTTC. Protein: CASGLAGGQETQYF.

The gene calls are TRBV7-9 and TRBJ2-3; D gene unclear. The CDR3 contains 13 residues. The germline CDR1 and CDR2 sequences are SEHNR and FQNEAQ (reference sequence). V was clipped by 3 bases and J by 4 bases, with 8 bases between them. The CDR3 here is CASSFPGSDTQYF. CDR3 in DNA: TGTGCCAGCAGCTTCCCGGGTTCAGATACGCAGTATTTT.

There are many counts of this clonotype. The rearrangement joins TRBV5-4 to TRBJ1-5; 7 bases align to TRBD1. There are 13 residues in the CDR3. The V segment lost 4 bases and the J segment 2 bases; nucleotides outside the gene matches: 0. CDR1 and CDR2 (germline): SGHNT, YYREEE (reference sequence). The CDR3 nucleotides are TGTGCCAGCAGCACAGGGGGCAATCAGCCCCAGCATTTT. Its protein product is CASSTGGNQPQHF.

This clonotype was counted many times. The chain is built from TRBV7-8 and TRBJ1-1; D is perhaps TRBD1 (5 bases). Germline loops: CDR1 SGHVS, CDR2 FQNEAQ. V gave up 6 bases and J gave up 1 base, with 9 bases separating them. This CDR3 is built from 13 residues. CDR3 in amino acids: CASRRDRNTEAFF. The DNA of the CDR3 is TGTGCCAGCAGAAGAGACAGGAACACTGAAGCTTTCTTT. The full variable domain, with the rest looked up from reference TRBV7-8 and TRBJ1-1, is GAGVSQSPRYKVAKRGQDVALRCDPISGHVSLFWYQQALGQGPEFLTYFQNEAQLDKSGLPSDRFFAERPEGSVSTLKIQRTQQEDSAVYLCASRRDRNTEAFFGQGTRLTVV.

The chain combines TRBV19 with TRBJ2-6, with a tentative D call TRBD1 (5 bases). Germline-derived CDR1 and CDR2 are LNHDA and SQIVND (reference sequence). V lost 5 bases to trimming and J lost 0 bases, with 8 bases between them. This CDR3 contains 15 residues. The DNA of the CDR3 is TGTGCCAGTAGTGTTGACAGCTCTGGGGCCAACGTCCTGACTTTC. This encodes CASSVDSSGANVLTF.

The J gene is TRBJ2-7, the V gene TRBV20-1; unclear D gene. Deletions cut 7 bases from V and 3 bases from J, with 16 bases between. The CDR3 loop spans 13 amino acids. The V gene's germline CDR1 is DFQATT and CDR2 SNEGSKA (reference sequence). This chain's CDR3 is CSVNAKGVYEQYF. Written as DNA, the CDR3 is TGCAGTGTTAACGCCAAGGGTGTCTACGAGCAGTACTTC.

This clonotype was detected many times. The chain employs TRBV6-1 and TRBJ2-7, with D uncertain. The CDR3 loop spans 14 amino acids. V was clipped by 11 bases and J by 9 bases, with 26 bases between them. Looked up from germline, CDR1 is MNHNS and CDR2 is SASEGT. The DNA for the CDR3 is TGTGCCGTAGTAATGGGGTTAAGCGTCGGCGCGCAGTACTTC. It yields the protein CAVVMGLSVGAQYF.

The rearrangement uses TRBV20-1 and TRBJ1-1, with a tentative D call TRBD1 (6 bases). The CDR3 has 14 amino acids. Looked up from germline, CDR1 is DFQATT and CDR2 is SNEGSKA (reference sequence). Trimming removed 1 base from V and 1 base from J, with 10 bases in between. The CDR3 region has the DNA TGCAGTGCTAGAGTAGGGACAACGAACACTGAAGCTTTCTTT. Encoded protein: CSARVGTTNTEAFF.

The chain combines TRBV10-3 with TRBJ2-3, with D uncertain. CDR1 and CDR2 (germline): ENHRY, SYGVKD. CDR3 length equals 13 residues. The ends were cut back, 3 bases at V and 7 bases at J, with 11 bases in the middle. DNA for the CDR3: TGTGCCATCAGTGAAGGGCAAGCTAATACGCAGTATTTT. It translates to CAISEGQANTQYF.

V is TRBV15 and J is TRBJ1-6; maybe TRBD1 (5 bases). The CDR3 spans 15 residues. Trimming took 3 bases from V and 3 from J, leaving 9 bases between them. Germline V lookup: CDR1 LNHNV, CDR2 YYDKDF (reference sequence). Here the CDR3 DNA reads TGTGCCACCAGCAGGGACACAAGCTATAATTCACCCCTCCACTTT. This encodes CATSRDTSYNSPLHF. The full variable domain, rest sourced from reference TRBV15 and TRBJ1-6, is DAMVIQNPRYQVTQFGKPVTLSCSQTLNHNVMYWYQQKSSQAPKLLFHYYDKDFNNEADTPDNFQSRRPNTSFCFLDIRSPGLGDTAMYLCATSRDTSYNSPLHFGNGTRLTVT.

This clonotype occurred a few times. The CDR3 DNA sequence: TGTGCCAGTAGCAGCCTGGTTGGTTCACCCCTCCACTTT. Its translation is CASSSLVGSPLHF. The chain employs TRBV19 and TRBJ1-6; the D is unclear. Trimming removed 6 bases at V and 9 bases at J, with 12 bases between. This CDR3 region has 13 residues. CDR1 is LNHDA and CDR2 is SQIVND in the germline V gene (reference sequence).

The chain uses TRBV7-9 and TRBJ2-7; 7 bases are a match to TRBD1. The CDR3 is 14 residues long. Germline V gives CDR1 SEHNR, CDR2 FQNEAQ (reference sequence). V lost 5 bases and J lost 2; bases outside the gene matches: 6. The chain's CDR3 is CASSRIGTAYEQYF. In DNA form, the CDR3 reads TGTGCCAGCAGCCGTATCGGGACAGCCTACGAGCAGTACTTC.